Listed below are T cell receptor beta chains from one sample, sequenced in a study of blood T cell repertoires in COVID-19. Libraries were prepared by immunoSEQ multiplex PCR; TCRdb keeps only in-frame clonotypes and omits some of them. The sample lists roughly 140,000 clones, roughly nine tenths seen once, with about 4.2% in the top ten. The specimen was peripheral blood. The receptors originated from a woman aged 60-75 years with active or convalescent COVID-19. Each CDR3 is given with its conserved first and last residue. D genes are given only for firm matches. Clone size, where shown, is once, few, many, or a class for clones that have expanded.

J: TRBJ2-7
V: TRBV6-5
D: .
size: .
DNA: TGTGCCAGCAGACGACAGGTTCCCCCCTACGAGCAGTACTTC
CDR3: CASRRQVPPYEQYF

J: TRBJ2-1
V: TRBV19
D: .
size: .
DNA: TGTGCCAGTAGTATTGGATTAGCGAGGTACAATGAGCAGTTCTTC
CDR3: CASSIGLARYNEQFF

J: TRBJ2-7
V: TRBV18
D: .
size: .
DNA: TGTGCCAGCTCACCGGTTGGCAGCTCCTACGAGCAGTACTTC
CDR3: CASSPVGSSYEQYF

J: TRBJ1-5
V: TRBV19
D: .
size: once
DNA: TGTGCCAGTAGTATTTTGGGGACACCAGTCTATAGCAATCAGCCCCAGCATTTT
CDR3: CASSILGTPVYSNQPQHF

J: TRBJ2-1
V: TRBV5-1
D: .
size: .
DNA: TGCGCCAGCAGCTTGGGACAGGCGACCAATGAGCAGTTCTTC
CDR3: CASSLGQATNEQFF

J: TRBJ1-6
V: TRBV9
D: .
size: .
DNA: TGTGCCAGCAGCGTAGAATCGGGGGCCTATAATTCACCCCTCCACTTT
CDR3: CASSVESGAYNSPLHF

J: TRBJ2-7
V: TRBV6-2/TRBV6-3
D: .
size: .
DNA: TGTGCCAGCAGTTACGCGGGTTCTAGCGACAACGAGCAGTACTTC
CDR3: CASSYAGSSDNEQYF

J: TRBJ1-1
V: TRBV7-9
D: TRBD1
size: .
DNA: TGTGCCAGCAGCCGGGGACAGTCCAACACTGAAGCTTTCTTT
CDR3: CASSRGQSNTEAFF

J: TRBJ2-7
V: TRBV6-5
D: TRBD2
size: .
DNA: TGTGCCAGCAGTTACAATTGGGGCGGGGGTCCCAACGAGCAGTACTTC
CDR3: CASSYNWGGGPNEQYF

J: TRBJ2-1
V: TRBV11-3
D: TRBD2
size: .
DNA: TGTGCCAGCAGCTTAGGTTGGTCTAGCGGGGAGGTAAACCCCTACAATGAGCAGTTCTTC
CDR3: CASSLGWSSGEVNPYNEQFF

J: TRBJ1-4
V: TRBV28
D: TRBD1
size: .
DNA: TGTGCCAGCAGTTTGCCACAGGGGACTAATGAAAAACTGTTTTTT
CDR3: CASSLPQGTNEKLFF

J: TRBJ1-4
V: TRBV2
D: TRBD1
size: .
DNA: TGTGCCAGCAGTGAAGCGCCTTTACAGGGGTCATTAGGAAAACTGTTTTTT
CDR3: CASSEAPLQGSLGKLFF

J: TRBJ2-3
V: TRBV7-8
D: TRBD2
size: few
DNA: TGTGCCCGCAGCTTAGGCGGGGGGGGGCGGACAGATACGCAGTATTTT
CDR3: CARSLGGGGRTDTQYF

J: TRBJ2-7
V: TRBV5-1
D: .
size: once
DNA: TGCGCCAGCAGCTTGGGACCACAGGGTGCGGGCTACGAGCAGTACTTC
CDR3: CASSLGPQGAGYEQYF

J: TRBJ1-5
V: TRBV11-2
D: TRBD1
size: .
DNA: TGTGCCAGCAGCTTAGTTTATGTGCGGACAGGGGGAATTTTGCAGCCCCAGCATTTT
CDR3: CASSLVYVRTGGILQPQHF

J: TRBJ2-3
V: TRBV4-3
D: .
size: .
DNA: TGCGCCAGCAGCCAGGGCAGCACAGATACGCAGTATTTT
CDR3: CASSQGSTDTQYF

J: TRBJ2-5
V: TRBV7-2
D: TRBD2
size: .
DNA: TGTGCCAGCAGCTTAGGATCGGGGGGGGGAGAGACCCAGTACTTC
CDR3: CASSLGSGGGETQYF

J: TRBJ2-7
V: TRBV19
D: .
size: .
DNA: TGTGCCAGTAGTATATGGGGCACCGACTACGAGCAGTACTTC
CDR3: CASSIWGTDYEQYF